This T cell receptor beta chain was identified in a study of blood T cells in healthy people across ages. About the research overall: Capture via template switching afforded approximately one barcoded beta molecule per two T cells. Overall study results and limits: Long-lived and aged donors differed, with more naive CD4+ cells and higher diversity in the long-lived. Expanded clonotype shifts may have been confounded, as the donors had an unknown CMV status.

Sample-barcoded 5' priming and a J-beta primer mix drove a second PCR of about 6 to 12 cycles. TCRdb ran MiXCR on the 5' RACE reads and lists one entry per CDR3 protein. The table has some 880,000 distinct CDR3 sequences, under 40% seen once; the top ten hold approximately 13%. RNA extraction gave at least 5 micrograms of total RNA per sample. This clonotype was detected only a few times. The antigen is unknown. The receptor comes from a man between 18 and 35 years old in good health. Material: blood.

CDR3 bases: TGTGCCAGCACCCGAAGAGGGGGGTATAATTCACCCCTCCACTTT. This codes for CASTRRGGYNSPLHF. The chain is built from TRBV12-3 or TRBV12-4 and TRBJ1-6; a weak D match, TRBD1 (6 bases). V lost 7 bases, J lost 4 bases, and 14 bases lay in between. This CDR3 has 15 amino acids.